What follows are 28 T cell receptor beta chains derived from one specimen sequenced in a study of sequential checkpoint blockade in melanoma (dated 2019 in TCRdb). According to the study, the label for this sample's treatment or condition signals: randomized to nivolumab then ipilimumab (arm A) or the reverse (arm B). Library preparation was by the immunoSEQ multiplex PCR assay. TCRdb limited this immuneACCESS table to in-frame rearrangements with V and J called. A share of clones is missing; checked studies link under half to unresolved V genes, and the rest is unexplained. This sample gives 34,000 or so clones in total; 82% of them show up just once. Together, the top ten hold 18% of the sample. The sample was CD8+ T cells sorted from blood (inferred from file names), taken from a patient given nivolumab and ipilimumab in sequence. The origin of the receptors is a human donor with melanoma.

The chain couples TRBV5-1 to TRBJ1-2, with TRBD1 identical over 9 bases. Germline CDR1 and CDR2: SGHRS and YFSETQ. The CDR3 totals 16 residues. The ends lost 7 bases at V and 6 bases at J; junction bases unmatched: 16. CDR3 sequence (DNA): TGCGCCAGCCGATTTACCAAGGGACAGGGCAATAATGGCTACACCTTC. This codes for CASRFTKGQGNNGYTF.

The chain employs TRBV7-8 and TRBJ1-5; no firm D call. V was clipped by 3 bases and J by 5 bases, with 14 bases between them. The length of the CDR3 is 15 residues. CDR1 is SGHVS and CDR2 is FQNEAQ in the germline V gene. CDR3 residues: CASSFLTQVDQPQHF. The CDR3 coding sequence is TGTGCCAGCAGCTTTCTCACTCAAGTGGATCAGCCCCAGCATTTT.

This sequence joins TRBV6-6 and TRBJ2-1, with 7 positions matching TRBD1. The V and J ends lost 7 bases and 9 bases, in that order; junction bases with no gene match: 12. This CDR3 has 14 residues. Germline assignment: CDR1 MNHNY and CDR2 SVGAGI (reference sequence). The CDR3 spells CASIPTGAAGEQFF. DNA of the CDR3: TGTGCCAGCATCCCAACAGGGGCGGCGGGTGAGCAGTTCTTC.

This clone has a handful of counts. The chain is built from TRBV2 and TRBJ1-2, with 9 bases lining up with TRBD1. This CDR3 is built from 15 residues. The germline V gene encodes CDR1 SNHLY and CDR2 FYNNEI. V trimming: 4 bases; J trimming: 4 bases; junction bases outside the gene matches: 7. CDR3 nucleotides: TGTGCCAGCAGTGCCAGACAGGGGGAGGGCTATGGCTACACCTTC. Protein product: CASSARQGEGYGYTF.

The count of this clone is one. The chain links TRBV6-4 to TRBJ2-4, with TRBD2 as a possible D gene (6 bases). The CDR3 sequence is 18 residues long. Germline values: CDR1 MRHNA, CDR2 SNTAGT. Trimming pared 3 bases from V and 3 bases from J, leaving 21 bases between. The CDR3 DNA is TGTGCCAGCAGTGATGTCGGAGGGGCCAGGCACTTCAAAAACATTCAGTACTTC. It codes for CASSDVGGARHFKNIQYF.

CDR3 in amino acids: CASSPREGEQYF. Here the CDR3 DNA reads TGCGCCAGCAGCCCACGAGAGGGAGAGCAGTACTTC. The genes are TRBV4-1 and TRBJ2-7, with a possible D match to TRBD2 (5 bases). This CDR3 comprises 12 residues. The V end was cut by 4 bases, the J end by 7 bases, with 11 bases between. Per the germline V gene, CDR1 is MGHRA and CDR2 is YSYEKL.

This chain joins TRBV7-9 and TRBJ1-2; D is unresolved. Germline V lookup: CDR1 SEHNR, CDR2 FQNEAQ (reference sequence). The V end lost 5 bases, the J end lost 1 base, and 14 bases lay between the germline ends. The CDR3 extends over 15 amino acids. Here the CDR3 reads CASSRGSTFNYGYTF. The CDR3 DNA follows: TGTGCCAGCAGCCGGGGTTCGACCTTTAACTATGGCTACACCTTC.

Concerning this clone: The same CDR3 can be traced to other DNA sequences in this sample. CDR3 nucleotides: TGTGCCAGCAGTTTACCGGGACAGGGGGGATCACCCCTCCACTTT. Its protein product is CASSLPGQGGSPLHF. The gene calls are TRBV27 and TRBJ1-6; 11 positions agree with TRBD1. After removal of 2 bases from V and 10 bases from J, the junction contained 4 bases not matched to a gene. CDR3 length equals 15 residues. Germline V lookup: CDR1 MNHEY, CDR2 SMNVEV (reference sequence).

V and J are TRBV11-2 and TRBJ2-2, with D perhaps TRBD1 (6 bases). This CDR3 is 17 amino acids long. In germline, CDR1 is SGHAT, CDR2 FQNNGV. Trimming left V 5 bases short and J 6 bases short, with 22 bases between. The CDR3 spells CASSPRRMGARAGELFF. CDR3 DNA sequence: TGTGCCAGCAGCCCCCGTAGGATGGGGGCTAGGGCCGGGGAGCTGTTTTTT.

The chain links TRBV2 to TRBJ1-2, with D perhaps matching TRBD1 (6 bases). The CDR3 consists of 14 residues. Looked up from germline, CDR1 is SNHLY and CDR2 is FYNNEI. With 3 bases removed from V and 3 bases from J, the gap between germline ends came to 11 bases. This chain's CDR3 is CASSDGGADYGYTF. CDR3 nucleotide sequence: TGTGCCAGCAGTGATGGGGGGGCGGACTATGGCTACACCTTC.

The chain uses TRBV6-5 and TRBJ2-5; 8 bases are shared with TRBD1. This CDR3 comprises 13 residues. Germline loops: CDR1 MNHEY, CDR2 SVGAGI. V gave up 8 bases and J gave up 4 bases; unmatched junction bases: 6. The CDR3 region has the DNA TGTGCCAGCCGACAGGGGACGGGAGAGACCCAGTACTTC. Protein product: CASRQGTGETQYF.

The gene calls are TRBV7-8 and TRBJ2-1, with 12 bases that match TRBD2. V lost 1 base to trimming and J lost 4 bases; unmatched junction nucleotides: 5. Germline V gene sequence: CDR1 SGHVS, CDR2 FQNEAQ. The CDR3 runs to 17 residues. CDR3 coding DNA: TGTGCCAGCAGCTTAGTACTAGCGGGAGGACCATACAATGAGCAGTTCTTC. It yields the protein CASSLVLAGGPYNEQFF.

Only one count was recorded for this clone. The genes are TRBV28 and TRBJ1-2, with TRBD1 as a possible D gene (6 bases). V lost 3 bases, J lost 2 bases, and 13 bases lay in between. The CDR3 runs to 15 residues. Germline values: CDR1 MDHEN, CDR2 SYDVKM. This CDR3 reads CASSFPGRGNYGYTF. The CDR3 region has the DNA TGTGCCAGCAGTTTCCCAGGGAGGGGGAACTATGGCTACACCTTC.

This chain links TRBV4-1 with TRBJ2-5; D is ambiguous. Germline V gene lookup returns CDR1 MGHRA and CDR2 YSYEKL. Trimming pared 3 bases from V and 2 bases from J, leaving 13 bases between. The CDR3 has 15 residues. This chain's CDR3 is CASSHYVAVQETQYF. The CDR3 DNA reads as TGCGCCAGCAGCCATTATGTTGCGGTTCAAGAGACCCAGTACTTC.

The chain links TRBV28 to TRBJ2-2, with D tentatively TRBD1 (5 bases). Trimming left V 3 bases short and J 3 bases short, with 8 bases between. The length of the CDR3 is 14 residues. Germline CDR1 reads MDHEN; CDR2 reads SYDVKM. The CDR3 coding sequence is TGTGCCAGCAGTTTCCAGGGTTACACCGGGGAGCTGTTTTTT. Encoded protein: CASSFQGYTGELFF.

The chain joins TRBV10-3 to TRBJ1-5; the match to TRBD1 covers 8 bases. The CDR3 is 15 residues long. V was pared by 6 bases and J by 4 bases, with 8 bases of the junction left unmatched. Germline assignment: CDR1 ENHRY and CDR2 SYGVKD. The CDR3 DNA follows: TGTGCCATCAGAGACGGACAGGGAAGGAATCAGCCCCAGCATTTT. It translates to CAIRDGQGRNQPQHF.

The gene calls are TRBV27 and TRBJ1-5; TRBD1 matches at 7 bases. The CDR3 runs 14 residues. The germline V gene encodes CDR1 MNHEY and CDR2 SMNVEV (reference sequence). Trimming took 3 bases from V and 2 from J; bases not matched to a gene: 1. The CDR3 protein is CASSFQGGNQPQHF. The DNA of the CDR3 is TGTGCCAGCAGTTTCCAGGGGGGCAATCAGCCCCAGCATTTT.

The chain links TRBV10-3 to TRBJ2-5, with 7 bases that match TRBD1. The J call could be wrong; TRBJ2-7 is a better fit for the DNA end. The CDR3 length is 13 residues. CDR1 ENHRY and CDR2 SYGVKD come from the germline V gene. CDR3 amino acids: CAIRTGNDYEQYF. The CDR3 region has the DNA TGTGCCATCCGGACAGGAAATGACTACGAGCAGTACTTC.

The chain combines TRBV19 with TRBJ1-1, with a tentative D call TRBD1 (6 bases). Germline V gene sequence: CDR1 LNHDA, CDR2 SQIVND (reference sequence). The CDR3 sequence is 15 residues long. Trimming took 7 bases from V and 3 from J, leaving 18 bases between them. The CDR3, as DNA: TGTGCCAGTAACATACAGGGCGGAGTGGACACTGAAGCTTTCTTT. Its translation: CASNIQGGVDTEAFF.

This clone has a handful of counts. This sequence joins TRBV28 and TRBJ1-2; a possible D gene is TRBD1 (6 bases). V lost 2 bases, J lost 4 bases, and 20 bases lay in between. Germline V gene lookup returns CDR1 MDHEN and CDR2 SYDVKM. CDR3 length equals 17 residues. This CDR3 reads CASSLISGQGIAYGYTF. The CDR3 DNA reads as TGTGCCAGCAGTTTAATATCCGGGCAGGGGATCGCCTATGGCTACACCTTC.

This chain links TRBV10-3 with TRBJ2-7; 13 nucleotides line up with TRBD2. Germline V gene data show CDR1 as ENHRY and CDR2 as SYGVKD. This CDR3 region has 16 residues. After removal of 2 bases from V and 3 bases from J, the junction contained 4 bases not matched to a gene. CDR3 residues: CAISENGTSGDYEQYF. DNA for the CDR3: TGTGCCATCAGTGAGAACGGGACTAGCGGGGACTACGAGCAGTACTTC.

V is TRBV27 and J is TRBJ2-1, with 12 bases identical to TRBD2. The length of the CDR3 is 16 residues. The junction had 11 bases not matched to a gene; V was cut back by 6 bases and J by 8 bases. Germline CDR1 is MNHEY and CDR2 is SMNVEV (reference sequence). The CDR3 is CASSKLLAGGFDEQFF. Here the CDR3 DNA reads TGTGCCAGCAGCAAACTCCTAGCGGGAGGGTTCGATGAGCAGTTCTTC.

V is TRBV28 and J is TRBJ1-4; D is ambiguous. The CDR3 covers 15 residues. The V end lost 6 bases, the J end lost 5 bases, and 16 bases lay between the germline ends. Looked up from germline, CDR1 is MDHEN and CDR2 is SYDVKM. CDR3 region: CASRPSRYLNEKLFF. In DNA form, the CDR3 reads TGTGCCAGCAGGCCCTCCCGCTACCTAAATGAAAAACTGTTTTTT.

The CDR3 region is CASSEGGSYEQYF. As DNA, the CDR3 is TGTGCCAGCAGCGAGGGAGGATCCTACGAGCAGTACTTC. The rearrangement joins TRBV2 to TRBJ2-7; TRBD2 might be the D (6 bases). The germline V gene has CDR1 SNHLY and CDR2 FYNNEI. V was trimmed by 6 bases and J by 1 base, leaving 10 bases between them. The CDR3 totals 13 residues.

The rearrangement links TRBV7-9 to TRBJ1-2, with D perhaps matching TRBD1 (6 bases). CDR3 length equals 15 residues. Germline-derived CDR1 and CDR2 are SEHNR and FQNEAQ (reference sequence). V lost 1 base, J lost 7 bases, and 16 bases lay in between. CDR3 region: CASSLGQDLESGYTF. The CDR3 DNA reads as TGTGCCAGCAGCTTAGGACAGGACCTGGAAAGTGGCTACACCTTC.

This chain joins TRBV27 and TRBJ1-1; D is perhaps TRBD1 (6 bases). The CDR3 contains 17 residues. V lost 6 bases, J lost 7 bases, and 27 bases lay in between. Germline lookup yields CDR1 MNHEY and CDR2 SMNVEV (reference sequence). CDR3 sequence reads: CASSSLAPGGLGGEAFF. The CDR3 nucleotides read TGTGCCAGCAGCTCCTTGGCACCGGGGGGGCTGGGGGGTGAAGCTTTCTTT.

The chain links TRBV5-6 to TRBJ2-7, with D tentatively TRBD1 (6 bases). V lost 3 bases to trimming and J lost 5 bases, with 15 bases between them. The germline gives CDR1 SGHDT, CDR2 YYEEEE. CDR3 length: 14 amino acids. The DNA of the CDR3 is TGTGCCAGCAGCTCGACCACGGGACACCACGAGCAGTACTTC. It is translated as CASSSTTGHHEQYF. The full variable domain, with the rest looked up from reference TRBV5-6 and TRBJ2-7, is DAGVTQSPTHLIKTRGQQVTLRCSPKSGHDTVSWYQQALGQGPQFIFQYYEEEERQRGNFPDRFSGHQFPNYSSELNVNALLLGDSALYLCASSSTTGHHEQYFGPGTRLTVT.

This clone was observed a few times. The chain links TRBV4-3 to TRBJ1-3; D is ambiguous. V was pared by 1 base and J by 3 bases, with 10 bases between. The CDR3 totals 15 residues. The germline V gene encodes CDR1 LGHNA and CDR2 YSLEER. The CDR3 loop is CASSQGSGVGNTIYF. The CDR3 DNA reads TGCGCCAGCAGCCAAGGGTCCGGGGTTGGAAACACCATATATTTT.